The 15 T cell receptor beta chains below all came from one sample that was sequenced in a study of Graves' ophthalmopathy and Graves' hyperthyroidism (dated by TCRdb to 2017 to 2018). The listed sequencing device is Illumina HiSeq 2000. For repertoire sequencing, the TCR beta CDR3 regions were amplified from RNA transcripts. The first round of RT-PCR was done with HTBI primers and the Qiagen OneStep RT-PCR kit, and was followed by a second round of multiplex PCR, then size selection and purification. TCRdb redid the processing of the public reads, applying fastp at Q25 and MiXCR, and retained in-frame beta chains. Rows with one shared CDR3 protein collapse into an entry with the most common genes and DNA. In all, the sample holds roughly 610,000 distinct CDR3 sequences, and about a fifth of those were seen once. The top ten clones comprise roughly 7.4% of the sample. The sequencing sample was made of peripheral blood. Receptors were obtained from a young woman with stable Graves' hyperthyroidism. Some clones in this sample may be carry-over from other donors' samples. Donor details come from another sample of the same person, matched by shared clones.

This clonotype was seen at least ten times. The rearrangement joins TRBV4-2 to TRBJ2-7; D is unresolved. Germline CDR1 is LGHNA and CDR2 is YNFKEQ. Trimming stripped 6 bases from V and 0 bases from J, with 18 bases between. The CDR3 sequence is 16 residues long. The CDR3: CASRQHYYQSSYEQYF. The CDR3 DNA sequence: TGTGCCAGCAGGCAACATTACTACCAGAGCTCCTACGAGCAGTACTTC.

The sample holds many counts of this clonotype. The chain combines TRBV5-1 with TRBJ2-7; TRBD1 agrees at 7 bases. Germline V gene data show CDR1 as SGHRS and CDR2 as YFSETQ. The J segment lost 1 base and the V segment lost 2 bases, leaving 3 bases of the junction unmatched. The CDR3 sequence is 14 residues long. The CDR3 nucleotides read TGCGCCAGCAGCTTCGGGACAGCATCCTACGAGCAGTACTTC. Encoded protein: CASSFGTASYEQYF.

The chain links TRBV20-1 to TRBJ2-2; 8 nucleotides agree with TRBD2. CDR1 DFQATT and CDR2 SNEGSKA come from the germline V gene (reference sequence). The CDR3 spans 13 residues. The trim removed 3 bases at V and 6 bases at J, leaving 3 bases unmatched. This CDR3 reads CSASGRAPGELFF. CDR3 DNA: TGCAGTGCTAGCGGGAGGGCCCCCGGGGAGCTGTTTTTT.

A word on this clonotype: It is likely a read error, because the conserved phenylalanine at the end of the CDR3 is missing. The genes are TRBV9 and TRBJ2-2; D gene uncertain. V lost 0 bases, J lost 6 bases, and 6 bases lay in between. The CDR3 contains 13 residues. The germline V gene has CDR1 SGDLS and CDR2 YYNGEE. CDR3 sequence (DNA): TGTGCCAGCAGCGTAGTAGAGGCCGGGGAGCTGTTTCTT. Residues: CASSVVEAGELFL.

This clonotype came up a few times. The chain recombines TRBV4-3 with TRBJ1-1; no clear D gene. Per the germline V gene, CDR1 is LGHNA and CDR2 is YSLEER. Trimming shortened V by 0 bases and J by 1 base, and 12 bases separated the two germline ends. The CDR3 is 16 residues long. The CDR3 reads CASSQDLSVGNTEAFF. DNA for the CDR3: TGCGCCAGCAGCCAAGATCTCTCCGTCGGGAACACTGAAGCTTTCTTT.

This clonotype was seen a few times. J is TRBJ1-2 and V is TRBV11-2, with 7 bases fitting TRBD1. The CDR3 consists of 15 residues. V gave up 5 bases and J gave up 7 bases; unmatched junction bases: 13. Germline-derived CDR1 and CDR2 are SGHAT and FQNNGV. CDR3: CASSHTQGPRGGYTF. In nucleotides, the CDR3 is TGTGCCAGCAGCCACACACAGGGGCCACGGGGTGGCTACACCTTC.

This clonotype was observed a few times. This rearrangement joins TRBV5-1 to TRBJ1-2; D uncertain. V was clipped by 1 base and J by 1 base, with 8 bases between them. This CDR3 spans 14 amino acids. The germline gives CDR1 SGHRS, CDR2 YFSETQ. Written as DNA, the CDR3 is TGCGCCAGCAGCTTGCCCGCCAGTAACTATGGCTACACCTTC. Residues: CASSLPASNYGYTF.

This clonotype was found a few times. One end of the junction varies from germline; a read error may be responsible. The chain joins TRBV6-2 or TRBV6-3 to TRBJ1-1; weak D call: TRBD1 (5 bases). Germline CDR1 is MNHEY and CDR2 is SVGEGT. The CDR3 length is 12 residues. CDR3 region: CACRVANTEAFF. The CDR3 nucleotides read TGTGCCTGCAGGGTGGCGAACACTGAAGCTTTCTTT.

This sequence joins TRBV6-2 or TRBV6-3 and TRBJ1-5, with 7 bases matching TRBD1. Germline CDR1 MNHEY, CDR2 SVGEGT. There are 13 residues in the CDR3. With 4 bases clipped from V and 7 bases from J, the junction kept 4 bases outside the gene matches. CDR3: CASSSGGQQPQHF. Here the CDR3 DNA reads TGTGCCAGCAGTTCAGGGGGACAACAGCCCCAGCATTTT.

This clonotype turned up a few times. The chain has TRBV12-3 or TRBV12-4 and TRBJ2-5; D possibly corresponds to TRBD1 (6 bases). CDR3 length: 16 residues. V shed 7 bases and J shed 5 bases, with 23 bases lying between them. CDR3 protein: CASTSSQNRVWETQYF. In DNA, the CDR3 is TGTGCCAGCACCTCATCGCAGAACAGGGTATGGGAGACCCAGTACTTC.

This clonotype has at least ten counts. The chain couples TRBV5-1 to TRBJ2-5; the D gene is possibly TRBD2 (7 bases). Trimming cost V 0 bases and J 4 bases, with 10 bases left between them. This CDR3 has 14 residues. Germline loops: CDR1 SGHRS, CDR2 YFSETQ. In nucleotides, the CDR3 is TGCGCCAGCAGCTTGGACAGGGAGGGAGAGACCCAGTACTTC. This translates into CASSLDREGETQYF.

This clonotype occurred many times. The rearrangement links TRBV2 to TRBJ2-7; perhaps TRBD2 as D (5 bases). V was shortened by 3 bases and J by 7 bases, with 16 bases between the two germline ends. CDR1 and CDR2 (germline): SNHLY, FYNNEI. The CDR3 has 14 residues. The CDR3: CASSEVTMRVEQYF. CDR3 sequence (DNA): TGTGCCAGCAGTGAGGTGACTATGCGGGTAGAGCAGTACTTC.

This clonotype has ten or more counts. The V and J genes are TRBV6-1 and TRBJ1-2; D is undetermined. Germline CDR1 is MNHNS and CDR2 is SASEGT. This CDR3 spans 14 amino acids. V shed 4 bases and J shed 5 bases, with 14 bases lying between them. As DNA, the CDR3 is TGTGCCAGCAGTGCTGCACAGTTCGGATATGGCTACACCTTC. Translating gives CASSAAQFGYGYTF.

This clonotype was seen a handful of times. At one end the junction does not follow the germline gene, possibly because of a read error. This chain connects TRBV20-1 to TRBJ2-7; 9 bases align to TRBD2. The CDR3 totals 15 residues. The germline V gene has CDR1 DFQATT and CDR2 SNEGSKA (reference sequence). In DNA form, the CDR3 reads TGCAGTGCTAGAGGGTCTAGCGGGAACTCCTACGGGCAGTACTTC. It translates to CSARGSSGNSYGQYF.

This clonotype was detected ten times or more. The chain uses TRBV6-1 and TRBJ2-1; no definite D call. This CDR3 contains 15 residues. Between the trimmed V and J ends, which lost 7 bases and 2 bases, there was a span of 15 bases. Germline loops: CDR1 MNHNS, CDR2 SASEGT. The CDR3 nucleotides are TGTGCCAGCACCCCACTCCGGGCACCCTACAATGAGCAGTTCTTC. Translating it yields CASTPLRAPYNEQFF.